Listed below are T cell receptor beta chains from one sample, sequenced in a study of blood T cell repertoires in COVID-19. The assay was immunoSEQ multiplex PCR, and TCRdb's table has in-frame clones only and misses some. The sample comprises 300,000 to 350,000 clones, 90% of which are singletons, and 4% to 5.5% rests with the top ten. The sequencing sample was made of PBMCs or T cells enriched from blood (not recorded which). These TCRs come from a woman aged 18 to 35 with acute COVID-19. The CDR3 runs from the conserved cysteine through the conserved F or W. Fields, in order: clone size, CDR3 length, V gene, J gene, CDR3 protein. Clone size is shown for a subset of rows, as once, few, many or a class of expanded clone.

clone_size: .; cdr3_length: 11; v_call: TRBV28; j_call: TRBJ1-2; cdr3_aa: CASSLYYGYTF
clone_size: .; cdr3_length: 12; v_call: TRBV12-3/TRBV12-4; j_call: TRBJ2-3; cdr3_aa: CASSPGTDTQYF
clone_size: .; cdr3_length: 16; v_call: TRBV4-1; j_call: TRBJ2-1; cdr3_aa: CASSQDYFPLPGEQFF
clone_size: .; cdr3_length: 13; v_call: TRBV6-4; j_call: TRBJ2-1; cdr3_aa: CASSVSAGNEQFF
clone_size: few; cdr3_length: 15; v_call: TRBV5-1; j_call: TRBJ1-2; cdr3_aa: CASSWSLGPESGYTF
clone_size: .; cdr3_length: 15; v_call: TRBV28; j_call: TRBJ2-3; cdr3_aa: CASSLSLAGGDTQYF
clone_size: .; cdr3_length: 14; v_call: TRBV5-8; j_call: TRBJ2-2; cdr3_aa: CASRRQGGTGELFF
clone_size: .; cdr3_length: 14; v_call: TRBV6-5; j_call: TRBJ1-2; cdr3_aa: CATARASDNYGYTF
clone_size: .; cdr3_length: 12; v_call: TRBV6-5; j_call: TRBJ2-7; cdr3_aa: CASSFTGYEQYF
clone_size: .; cdr3_length: 14; v_call: TRBV12-5; j_call: TRBJ2-5; cdr3_aa: CASGLGQARETQYF
clone_size: .; cdr3_length: 15; v_call: TRBV7-9; j_call: TRBJ1-2; cdr3_aa: CASSSTTGATGGYTF
clone_size: .; cdr3_length: 14; v_call: TRBV28; j_call: TRBJ1-1; cdr3_aa: CASSLGQGRTEAFF
clone_size: .; cdr3_length: 14; v_call: TRBV6-5; j_call: TRBJ2-7; cdr3_aa: CASSYGTQTYEQYF
clone_size: .; cdr3_length: 12; v_call: TRBV27; j_call: TRBJ2-1; cdr3_aa: CASLGGYNEQFF
clone_size: .; cdr3_length: 13; v_call: TRBV6-5; j_call: TRBJ1-1; cdr3_aa: CAGGWPTYQGAFF
clone_size: .; cdr3_length: 14; v_call: TRBV7-2; j_call: TRBJ2-7; cdr3_aa: CASGSGLAGNEQYF
clone_size: .; cdr3_length: 16; v_call: TRBV19; j_call: TRBJ2-5; cdr3_aa: CASSTGQAKWRETQYF
clone_size: .; cdr3_length: 14; v_call: TRBV11-3; j_call: TRBJ2-2; cdr3_aa: CASSLTANTGELFF
clone_size: .; cdr3_length: 17; v_call: TRBV15; j_call: TRBJ2-2; cdr3_aa: CATSRDGLDTFTGELFF
clone_size: .; cdr3_length: 13; v_call: TRBV27; j_call: TRBJ2-3; cdr3_aa: CASSFLSTDTQYF
clone_size: few; cdr3_length: 14; v_call: TRBV19; j_call: TRBJ2-1; cdr3_aa: CASIQGTSGNEQFF
clone_size: .; cdr3_length: 15; v_call: TRBV27; j_call: TRBJ2-2; cdr3_aa: CASTRAGPNTGELFF
clone_size: once; cdr3_length: 13; v_call: TRBV30; j_call: TRBJ1-2; cdr3_aa: CAWTDSQNYGYTF
clone_size: .; cdr3_length: 15; v_call: TRBV2; j_call: TRBJ1-4; cdr3_aa: CASSGGQTTNEKLFF
clone_size: .; cdr3_length: 13; v_call: TRBV27; j_call: TRBJ1-5; cdr3_aa: CASSFWLDQPQHF
clone_size: few; cdr3_length: 15; v_call: TRBV5-1; j_call: TRBJ1-6; cdr3_aa: CASSLGTGGKSPLHF
clone_size: once; cdr3_length: 15; v_call: TRBV28; j_call: TRBJ1-4; cdr3_aa: CASSSPVTPGEKLFF
clone_size: .; cdr3_length: 14; v_call: TRBV9; j_call: TRBJ1-1; cdr3_aa: CASSPQGPNTEAFF
clone_size: .; cdr3_length: 12; v_call: TRBV6-5; j_call: TRBJ2-7; cdr3_aa: CASSLRGDEQYF
clone_size: .; cdr3_length: 18; v_call: TRBV5-1; j_call: TRBJ2-3; cdr3_aa: CASSVGLAGSGLTDTQYF
clone_size: .; cdr3_length: 14; v_call: TRBV18; j_call: TRBJ1-1; cdr3_aa: CASSPESVNTEAFF
clone_size: .; cdr3_length: 15; v_call: TRBV19; j_call: TRBJ2-1; cdr3_aa: CASSIGRTTYNEQFF
clone_size: .; cdr3_length: 16; v_call: TRBV28; j_call: TRBJ2-7; cdr3_aa: CASSSPGGEVLGEQYF
clone_size: .; cdr3_length: 15; v_call: TRBV7-6; j_call: TRBJ2-2; cdr3_aa: CASSPGLAGTGELFF
clone_size: .; cdr3_length: 16; v_call: TRBV6-5; j_call: TRBJ2-7; cdr3_aa: CASSYGGTSGTVEQYF
clone_size: .; cdr3_length: 16; v_call: TRBV27; j_call: TRBJ2-6; cdr3_aa: CASSLPTGSGANVLTF
clone_size: .; cdr3_length: 14; v_call: TRBV29-1; j_call: TRBJ2-1; cdr3_aa: CSVGASGGYNEQFF